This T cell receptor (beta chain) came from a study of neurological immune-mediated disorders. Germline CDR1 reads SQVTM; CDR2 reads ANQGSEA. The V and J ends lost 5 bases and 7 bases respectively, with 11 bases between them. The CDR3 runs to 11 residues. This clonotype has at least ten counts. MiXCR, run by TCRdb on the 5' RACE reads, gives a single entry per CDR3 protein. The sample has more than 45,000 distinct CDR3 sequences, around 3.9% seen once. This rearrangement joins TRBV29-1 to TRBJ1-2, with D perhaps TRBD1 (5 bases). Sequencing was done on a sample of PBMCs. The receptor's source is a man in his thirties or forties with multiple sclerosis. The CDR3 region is CSVSREGGYTF. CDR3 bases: TGCAGCGTTTCCAGGGAAGGTGGCTACACCTTC. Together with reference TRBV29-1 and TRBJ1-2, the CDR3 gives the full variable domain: SAVISQKPSRDICQRGTSLTIQCQVDSQVTMMFWYRQQPGQSLTLIATANQGSEATYESGFVIDKFPISRPNLTFSTLTVSNMSPEDSSIYLCSVSREGGYTFGSGTRLTVV.